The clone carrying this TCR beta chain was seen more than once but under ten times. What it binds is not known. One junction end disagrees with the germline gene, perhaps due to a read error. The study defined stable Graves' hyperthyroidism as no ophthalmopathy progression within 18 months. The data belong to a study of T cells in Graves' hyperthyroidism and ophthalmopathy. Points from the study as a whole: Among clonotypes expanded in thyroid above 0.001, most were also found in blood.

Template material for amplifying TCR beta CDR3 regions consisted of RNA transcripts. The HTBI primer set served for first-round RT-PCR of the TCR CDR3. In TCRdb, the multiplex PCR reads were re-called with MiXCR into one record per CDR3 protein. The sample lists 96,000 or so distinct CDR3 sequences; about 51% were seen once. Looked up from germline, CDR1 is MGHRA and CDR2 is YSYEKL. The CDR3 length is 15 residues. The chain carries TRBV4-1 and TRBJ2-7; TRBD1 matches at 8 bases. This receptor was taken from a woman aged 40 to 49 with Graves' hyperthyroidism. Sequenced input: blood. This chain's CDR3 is CASSQEDRDVYEQHF. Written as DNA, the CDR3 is TGCGCCAGCAGCCAAGAGGACAGGGATGTATACGAGCAGCACTTC.